These 29 T cell receptor beta chains share one sample of origin, sequenced in a study of T cells in Graves' hyperthyroidism and ophthalmopathy (dated by TCRdb to about 2019). Library method: multiplex PCR. The reads were generated on an Illumina HiSeq 2000. TCR beta CDR3 regions were amplified from RNA transcripts. The first round of RT-PCR for the TCR CDR3 was performed with the HTBI primer set and the Qiagen OneStep RT-PCR kit. The public reads were run again by TCRdb, first through fastp at Q25 and then through MiXCR, and only productive beta chains were kept. Here each entry gathers all rows of one CDR3 protein and keeps the most common genes and DNA. For this sample the table gives around 720,000 distinct CDR3 sequences, of which 30% to 40% were detected only once. Of the sample, around a third is held by the ten largest clones. The sequenced sample consisted of blood. These receptors were taken from a woman aged 40 to 50 with Graves' hyperthyroidism.

J is TRBJ1-3 and V is TRBV7-9; possibly TRBD1 for D (5 bases). Germline loops: CDR1 SEHNR, CDR2 FQNEAQ (reference sequence). This CDR3 contains 12 residues. Trimming shortened V by 10 bases and J by 4 bases, and 11 bases separated the two germline ends. CDR3 sequence reads: CATTTAGNTIYF. CDR3 coding DNA: TGTGCCACCACGACAGCCGGAAACACCATATATTTT.

This clonotype has at least ten counts. The chain carries TRBV29-1 and TRBJ1-3, with 8 bases lining up with TRBD1. The CDR3 loop spans 13 amino acids. Trimming cost V 6 bases and J 2 bases; bases outside gene matches: 3. Germline-derived CDR1 and CDR2 are SQVTM and ANQGSEA. CDR3 coding DNA: TGCAGCGTATCCAGGGGGCCTGGAAACACCATATATTTT. Amino acids: CSVSRGPGNTIYF.

This clonotype was counted a few times. The J gene is TRBJ1-1, the V gene TRBV20-1; the match to TRBD1 covers 8 bases. Germline V lookup: CDR1 DFQATT, CDR2 SNEGSKA (reference sequence). The CDR3 is 15 amino acids. After removal of 1 base from V and 6 bases from J, the junction contained 10 bases not matched to a gene. The CDR3 DNA reads as TGCAGTGCTAGAGCCCGAGGACAGGGTTACCCTGAAGCTTTCTTT. Its protein product is CSARARGQGYPEAFF.

This clonotype was picked up many times. The chain uses TRBV5-5 and TRBJ2-5, with D uncertain. Germline CDR1 SGHKS, CDR2 YYEKEE (reference sequence). The V end was cut by 4 bases, the J end by 2 bases, with 12 bases between. CDR3 length: 14 amino acids. The CDR3 coding sequence is TGTGCCAGCAGCAACGGACCAGCGCAAGAGACCCAGTACTTC. Its translation is CASSNGPAQETQYF.

This clonotype was detected many times. The chain employs TRBV6-2 or TRBV6-3 and TRBJ2-6; 7 bases align to TRBD1. The trim removed 9 bases at V and 2 bases at J, leaving 1 base unmatched. Germline CDR1 and CDR2: MNHEY and SVGEGT. The CDR3 covers 13 residues. The CDR3 sequence is CASTGAGANVLTF. CDR3 in DNA: TGTGCCAGTACAGGGGCTGGGGCCAACGTCCTGACTTTC.

As concerns this clonotype: At one end, the junction sequence differs from germline, possibly due to a read error. This chain joins TRBV7-9 and TRBJ2-7; weak D call: TRBD1 (6 bases). Germline CDR1 SEHNR, CDR2 FQNEAQ (reference sequence). This CDR3 contains 10 residues. The CDR3 loop reads CASGEGTPHF. The CDR3 bases are TGTGCCAGCGGAGAGGGGACACCCCACTTC.

This clonotype was recorded once. This chain uses TRBV19 with TRBJ2-7; D may be TRBD2 (5 bases). The CDR3 sequence is 12 residues long. The germline gives CDR1 LNHDA, CDR2 SQIVND (reference sequence). The V end lost 9 bases, the J end lost 10 bases, and 19 bases lay between the germline ends. CDR3 region: CASSPPADVQYF. The CDR3 DNA sequence: TGTGCCAGCTCACCCCCAGCGGATGTTCAGTACTTC.

This clonotype was seen many times. This chain uses TRBV7-2 with TRBJ2-7; the D is unclear. CDR1 is SGHTA and CDR2 is FQGNSA in the germline V gene. This CDR3 has 13 amino acids. With 5 bases removed from V and 0 bases from J, the gap between germline ends came to 8 bases. The CDR3 DNA sequence: TGTGCCAGCAGCGCATCTCCCTCCTACGAGCAGTACTTC. It is translated as CASSASPSYEQYF. The variable domain in full, completed from reference TRBV7-2 and TRBJ2-7, reads GAGVSQSPSNKVTEKGKDVELRCDPISGHTALYWYRQSLGQGLEFLIYFQGNSAPDKSGLPSDRFSAERTGGSVSTLTIQRTQQEDSAVYLCASSASPSYEQYFGPGTRLTVT.

Concerning this clonotype: An end of the junction does not agree with germline; a read error may underlie this. The rearrangement uses TRBV24-1 and TRBJ1-2; 8 positions agree with TRBD1. CDR1 and CDR2 (germline): KGHDR, SFDVKD. The CDR3 runs 14 residues. The CDR3 spells CASSYLTGENGYTF. The DNA for the CDR3 is TGTGCCAGCAGTTACTTGACAGGGGAAAATGGCTACACCTTC.

In its sample, this clonotype was seen once. The V and J genes are TRBV2 and TRBJ1-2; 8 bases are a match to TRBD1. This CDR3 is 14 amino acids long. Germline values: CDR1 SNHLY, CDR2 FYNNEI. Trimming took 9 bases from V and 2 from J; bases not matched to a gene: 8. This CDR3 reads CASTSTGANYGYTF. The CDR3, as DNA: TGTGCCAGTACCTCGACAGGGGCCAACTATGGCTACACCTTC.

V is TRBV4-1 and J is TRBJ2-7; no definite D call. The length of the CDR3 is 14 residues. Per germline, CDR1 MGHRA and CDR2 YSYEKL. V lost 2 bases and J 0 bases, leaving 8 bases between the germline ends. CDR3 nucleotides: TGCGCCAGCAGCCAAATGGGTGGCTCCTACGAGCAGTACTTC. It encodes CASSQMGGSYEQYF.

The chain carries TRBV5-1 and TRBJ2-7; 12 bases line up with TRBD1. With V trimmed by 4 bases and J by 5 bases, 7 bases remained unmatched. The germline gives CDR1 SGHRS, CDR2 YFSETQ. The CDR3 runs 15 residues. The DNA of the CDR3 is TGCGCCAGCAGCCTGGGACAGGGGGCCGGTAACGAGCAGTACTTC. Protein sequence: CASSLGQGAGNEQYF.

This chain joins TRBV7-9 and TRBJ1-4; D perhaps matches TRBD1 (6 bases). The germline V gene has CDR1 SEHNR and CDR2 FQNEAQ (reference sequence). V dropped 2 bases and J dropped 8 bases, with 12 bases sitting between them. CDR3 length: 14 amino acids. The CDR3 spells CASSLLGAREKLFF. In DNA form, the CDR3 reads TGTGCCAGCAGCTTATTGGGGGCAAGGGAAAAACTGTTTTTT.

This clonotype turned up a few times. This chain links TRBV5-5 with TRBJ1-1; 9 bases are shared with TRBD1. The length of the CDR3 is 13 residues. In germline, CDR1 is SGHKS, CDR2 YYEKEE (reference sequence). V was clipped by 3 bases and J by 11 bases; unmatched bases: 8. CDR3 in DNA: TGTGCCAGCAGCTCACAGGGGGCAAGGGAGGCTTTCTTT. Translating gives CASSSQGAREAFF.

V is TRBV7-9 and J is TRBJ2-7, with 7 bases matching TRBD2. Germline V gene lookup returns CDR1 SEHNR and CDR2 FQNEAQ (reference sequence). The CDR3 is 15 residues long. Trimming took 5 bases from V and 2 from J; bases not matched to a gene: 9. DNA of the CDR3: TGTGCCAGCAGCGGGGGGGGTGATCGACCCTACGAGCAGTACTTC. Amino acid sequence: CASSGGGDRPYEQYF.

Comments on this clonotype: The final CDR3 position lacks the conserved phenylalanine or tryptophan, pointing to a likely read error. The V and J genes are TRBV7-3 and TRBJ2-7; D ambiguous. The CDR3 consists of 14 residues. Germline-derived CDR1 and CDR2 are SGHTA and FQGTGA. CDR3 region: CASSPAVLGYKQYY. CDR3 DNA: TGTGCCAGCAGCCCAGCCGTCCTAGGCTACAAGCAGTACTAC.

Many counts were recorded for this clonotype. The DNA for the CDR3 is TGTGCCATCACTTCAGGGGAGTATGGCTACACCTTC. Protein: CAITSGEYGYTF. V and J are TRBV10-3 and TRBJ1-2; a possible D gene is TRBD1 (6 bases). The germline V gene encodes CDR1 ENHRY and CDR2 SYGVKD. Between the trimmed V and J ends, which lost 7 bases and 5 bases, there was a span of 11 bases. The CDR3 consists of 12 residues.

As to this clonotype: Sequence at one end of the junction differs from germline and may be a read error. The V call is TRBV10-3, the J call TRBJ2-6; D gene uncertain. Looked up from germline, CDR1 is ENHRY and CDR2 is SYGVKD. This CDR3 is built from 18 residues. CDR3 DNA sequence: TGTGCCAGCAGTTACTTGGCTAGTACCCCCTCTGGGGCCAACGTCCTGACTTTC. Translation: CASSYLASTPSGANVLTF.

This clonotype was seen more than once but under ten times. The rearrangement uses TRBV11-2 and TRBJ2-2, with D perhaps TRBD1 (6 bases). Germline CDR1 is SGHAT and CDR2 is FQNNGV. V was shortened by 5 bases and J by 2 bases, with 12 bases between the two germline ends. CDR3 size: 15 residues. This CDR3 reads CASSMRDTNTGELFF. CDR3 nucleotides: TGTGCCAGCAGCATGAGGGACACCAACACCGGGGAGCTGTTTTTT. Based on the CDR3 plus reference TRBV11-2 and TRBJ2-2, the full variable domain is EAGVAQSPRYKIIEKRQSVAFWCNPISGHATLYWYQQILGQGPKLLIQFQNNGVVDDSQLPKDRFSAERLKGVDSTLKIQPAKLEDSAVYLCASSMRDTNTGELFFGEGSRLTVL.

This clonotype has only a few counts. The gene calls are TRBV6-5 and TRBJ1-5; 8 nucleotides match TRBD1. The CDR3 runs to 16 residues. The germline V gene has CDR1 MNHEY and CDR2 SVGAGI. Trimming cost V 6 bases and J 7 bases; bases outside gene matches: 14. Here the CDR3 reads CASRASRTGSHQPQHF. CDR3 nucleotide sequence: TGTGCCAGCAGGGCCAGCCGGACAGGGAGTCACCAGCCCCAGCATTTT.

Many counts were recorded for this clonotype. The chain employs TRBV2 and TRBJ1-5; no firm D call. CDR1 SNHLY and CDR2 FYNNEI come from the germline V gene. V lost 3 bases and J lost 6, with 6 bases in between. This CDR3 has 12 residues. The CDR3 reads CASSDLSQPQHF. The CDR3 region has the DNA TGTGCCAGCAGTGATCTTTCTCAGCCCCAGCATTTT.

This rearrangement joins TRBV6-5 to TRBJ1-1, with D hard to call. The ends were cut back, 0 bases at V and 1 base at J, with 6 bases in the middle. The CDR3 extends over 14 amino acids. CDR1 and CDR2 from the germline V gene are MNHEY and SVGAGI. The CDR3 loop reads CASSYSLGNTEAFF. The CDR3 nucleotides are TGTGCCAGCAGTTACTCCCTGGGGAACACTGAAGCTTTCTTT.

This clonotype showed up many times. The V and J genes are TRBV10-3 and TRBJ2-5; no reliable D call. This CDR3 comprises 11 residues. The germline CDR1 and CDR2 sequences are ENHRY and SYGVKD. V shed 8 bases and J shed 3 bases, with 7 bases lying between them. Here the CDR3 reads CAIGPEETQYF. The DNA of the CDR3 is TGTGCCATCGGTCCTGAAGAGACCCAGTACTTC.

This clonotype was recorded at least ten times. V is TRBV2 and J is TRBJ1-1; no reliable D call. The CDR3 extends over 14 amino acids. V was cut by 4 bases and J by 0 bases, with 9 bases left in between. CDR1 is SNHLY and CDR2 is FYNNEI in the germline V gene. This CDR3 reads CASSVYVMNTEAFF. The CDR3 DNA follows: TGTGCCAGCAGTGTCTACGTGATGAACACTGAAGCTTTCTTT.

This clonotype appeared many times. The chain is built from TRBV10-3 and TRBJ1-2, with D possibly being TRBD1 (6 bases). The germline V gene encodes CDR1 ENHRY and CDR2 SYGVKD. This CDR3 is built from 14 residues. Trimming removed 11 bases at V and 3 bases at J, with 19 bases between. The CDR3 DNA is TGTGCCGCCACGTACAGGGAAGACGACTATGGCTACACCTTC. This sequence encodes CAATYREDDYGYTF.

This clonotype was picked up many times. The rearrangement links TRBV29-1 to TRBJ1-3, with D unresolved. V lost 4 bases, J lost 0 bases, and 13 bases lay in between. CDR1 is SQVTM, CDR2 ANQGSEA, per germline. The CDR3 is 15 residues long. CDR3 coding DNA: TGCAGCGTTGGTGGGTGGTCGGACTCTGGAAACACCATATATTTT. The encoded protein is CSVGGWSDSGNTIYF. Drawing the rest from reference TRBV29-1 and TRBJ1-3, the complete variable domain is SAVISQKPSRDICQRGTSLTIQCQVDSQVTMMFWYRQQPGQSLTLIATANQGSEATYESGFVIDKFPISRPNLTFSTLTVSNMSPEDSSIYLCSVGGWSDSGNTIYFGEGSWLTVV.

This clonotype is termed medium-sized (0.01 to 0.1%). In nucleotides, the CDR3 is TGTGCCATCAGTGAACGGACTAGCGGGGGGCCAAAAGAGACCCAGTACTTC. Translated, it gives CAISERTSGGPKETQYF. The chain is built from TRBV10-3 and TRBJ2-5; 14 nucleotides match TRBD2. Germline V gives CDR1 ENHRY, CDR2 SYGVKD. The CDR3 runs 17 residues. V trimming: 3 bases; J trimming: 3 bases; junction bases outside the gene matches: 6.

As regards this clonotype: Just one base apart from a much larger clone, this may be a read error. DNA for the CDR3: TGTGCCAGCAACCAAGAGAGCAGTTATAATTCACCCCTCCACTTT. It codes for CASNQESSYNSPLHF. V and J are TRBV14 and TRBJ1-6; D remains ambiguous. The length of the CDR3 is 15 residues. Germline lookup yields CDR1 SGHDN and CDR2 FVKESK. Using reference TRBV14 and TRBJ1-6 for the parts outside the CDR3, the full variable domain is EAGVTQFPSHSVIEKGQTVTLRCDPISGHDNLYWYRRVMGKEIKFLLHFVKESKQDESGMPNNRFLAERTGGTYSTLKVQPAELEDSGVYFCASNQESSYNSPLHFGNGTRLTVT.

The genes are TRBV10-3 and TRBJ2-5; D is possibly TRBD1 (5 bases). This CDR3 comprises 14 residues. Trimming left V 3 bases short and J 7 bases short, with 15 bases between. CDR1 and CDR2 from the germline V gene are ENHRY and SYGVKD. CDR3: CAISDQGGEGTQYF. The CDR3 DNA is TGTGCCATCAGTGACCAGGGTGGCGAAGGGACCCAGTACTTC.